This TCR beta chain was sequenced for a study of blood T cell repertoires in COVID-19. TCRdb's table, derived via immunoSEQ multiplex PCR, lists solely in-frame clones and lacks some. This sample has fewer than 300,000 clones, with less than 85% found just once. Enrollment of patients from Seattle took place during active infection, with longitudinal follow-up. The CDR3 is made up of 15 amino acids. Germline V gene lookup returns CDR1 MNHNY and CDR2 SVGAGI (reference sequence). Trimming cost V 6 bases and J 0 bases, with 15 bases left between them. This clonotype was sampled from a human donor with COVID-19, enrolled during active disease. The donor label of this sample is uncertain. V usage is TRBV6-6 and J usage is TRBJ2-7, with D uncertain. The sample consisted of peripheral blood. As DNA, the CDR3 is TGTGCCAGCAGCCGCCGACTCCTGAGCTCCTACGAGCAGTACTTC. Protein: CASSRRLLSSYEQYF.